The 20 T cell receptor beta chains presented below share a single source sample, sequenced in a study of regulatory T cells in long-lasting Graves disease. Noted time point: persistent/refractory GD, antithyroid drugs over 5 years with positive TRAb. RNA from PBMCs was the source of the TCR library. With iRepertoire HTBI primers and Arm-PCR of CDR3 regions, TCR beta libraries were built. Via MiXCR, TCRdb re-called the multiplex PCR reads, giving one row per CDR3 protein. The sample holds 400,000 to 500,000 distinct CDR3 sequences; roughly 21% are singletons and the top ten take less than 9%. The sample was peripheral blood mononuclear cells (PBMCs), taken when the disease was refractory, from a patient treated with antithyroid drugs. The receptors originated from a female donor with Graves disease.

This clonotype occurred a few times. The genes are TRBV11-3 and TRBJ2-3, with D possibly matching TRBD1 (6 bases). V lost 5 bases, J lost 6 bases, and 18 bases lay in between. The CDR3 has 15 residues. The germline gives CDR1 SGHNT, CDR2 YENEEA. In DNA, the CDR3 is TGTGCCAGCAGCCCCGGGACACTTAGGTGGGATACGCAGTATTTT. The encoded protein is CASSPGTLRWDTQYF. The whole variable domain, filled in from reference TRBV11-3 and TRBJ2-3, reads EAGVVQSPRYKIIEKKQPVAFWCNPISGHNTLYWYLQNLGQGPELLIRYENEEAVDDSQLPKDRFSAERLKGVDSTLKIQPAELGDSAVYLCASSPGTLRWDTQYFGPGTRLTVL.

The chain employs TRBV6-2 or TRBV6-3 and TRBJ2-2, with a possible D match to TRBD2 (6 bases). CDR3 length: 15 residues. Germline lookup yields CDR1 MNHEY and CDR2 SVGEGT. Trimming stripped 5 bases from V and 7 bases from J, with 17 bases between. The CDR3 sequence is CASSRVGGAGGELFF. Written as DNA, the CDR3 is TGTGCCAGCAGTCGAGTGGGCGGAGCGGGCGGGGAGCTGTTTTTT.

J is TRBJ1-4 and V is TRBV7-9; no clear D. The V end lost 4 bases, the J end lost 3 bases, and 6 bases lay between the germline ends. The CDR3 extends over 13 amino acids. Germline V lookup: CDR1 SEHNR, CDR2 FQNEAQ (reference sequence). DNA for the CDR3: TGTGCCAGCAGCTCCGAACCTAATGAAAAACTGTTTTTT. This translates into CASSSEPNEKLFF.

The chain joins TRBV7-8 to TRBJ1-4; D gene ambiguous. This CDR3 has 15 amino acids. V dropped 2 bases and J dropped 0 bases, with 7 bases sitting between them. The germline CDR1 and CDR2 sequences are SGHVS and FQNEAQ. Written as DNA, the CDR3 is TGTGCCAGCAGCTTACTGACGGCAACTAATGAAAAACTGTTTTTT. This sequence encodes CASSLLTATNEKLFF. Based on the CDR3 plus reference TRBV7-8 and TRBJ1-4, the full variable domain is GAGVSQSPRYKVAKRGQDVALRCDPISGHVSLFWYQQALGQGPEFLTYFQNEAQLDKSGLPSDRFFAERPEGSVSTLKIQRTQQEDSAVYLCASSLLTATNEKLFFGSGTQLSVL.

The V call is TRBV5-1, the J call TRBJ1-6; 9 nucleotides align to TRBD1. Per germline, CDR1 SGHRS and CDR2 YFSETQ. The CDR3 has 16 amino acids. Trimming removed 4 bases from V and 8 bases from J; junction bases left unmatched: 10. CDR3 DNA: TGCGCCAGCAGCCGGATTCCCGGGACAGGGTATTCACCCCTCCACTTT. It specifies CASSRIPGTGYSPLHF. The variable domain in full, completed from reference TRBV5-1 and TRBJ1-6, reads KAGVTQTPRYLIKTRGQQVTLSCSPISGHRSVSWYQQTPGQGLQFLFEYFSETQRNKGNFPGRFSGRQFSNSRSEMNVSTLELGDSALYLCASSRIPGTGYSPLHFGNGTRLTVT.

This clonotype has just a few counts. The CDR3 here is CASSPQGQGFEAFF. CDR3 nucleotides: TGTGCCAGCAGCCCCCAGGGACAGGGGTTTGAAGCTTTCTTT. The V gene is TRBV7-2, the J gene TRBJ1-1; 10 positions agree with TRBD1. Germline CDR1 is SGHTA and CDR2 is FQGNSA. V was pared by 5 bases and J by 7 bases, with 7 bases of the junction left unmatched. The CDR3 length is 14 residues.

This clonotype was detected only a few times. The rearrangement links TRBV7-9 to TRBJ1-2; D may be TRBD1 (5 bases). Germline V gene data show CDR1 as SEHNR and CDR2 as FQNEAQ (reference sequence). V lost 5 bases, J lost 0 bases, and 16 bases lay in between. This CDR3 is built from 16 residues. The CDR3 spells CASSPIPGPTNYGYTF. Written as DNA, the CDR3 is TGTGCCAGCAGCCCTATCCCAGGGCCTACTAACTATGGCTACACCTTC.

This clonotype was seen more than once but under ten times. This sequence joins TRBV3-1 and TRBJ2-7; no clear D. Germline CDR1 LGHDT, CDR2 YNNKEL (reference sequence). The V end lost 0 bases, the J end lost 3 bases, and 12 bases lay between the germline ends. CDR3 length: 15 residues. The CDR3 sequence is CASSQDIQRDYEQYF. The CDR3 DNA reads TGTGCCAGCAGCCAAGATATTCAGAGAGACTACGAGCAGTACTTC.

V gene TRBV6-5 combines with J gene TRBJ2-7; the D gene could be TRBD1 or TRBD2 (5 bases each). Germline V CDR1 and CDR2: MNHEY, SVGAGI. The CDR3 covers 14 residues. V was cut by 2 bases and J by 6 bases, with 14 bases left in between. The chain's CDR3 is CASSYRRAGGEQYF. DNA for the CDR3: TGTGCCAGCAGTTACCGCAGGGCTGGGGGCGAGCAGTACTTC.

This clonotype was detected many times. This chain links TRBV28 with TRBJ1-2; D unresolved. The CDR3 is made up of 16 amino acids. From germline, CDR1 is MDHEN and CDR2 SYDVKM. V lost 3 bases to trimming and J lost 3 bases, with 17 bases between them. Written as DNA, the CDR3 is TGTGCCAGCAGTTTCGTGTTGAGACACTCAGACTATGGCTACACCTTC. As protein: CASSFVLRHSDYGYTF.

This clonotype occurred a few times. V gene TRBV15 combines with J gene TRBJ1-2; 7 nucleotides line up with TRBD1. This CDR3 has 15 amino acids. CDR1 is LNHNV and CDR2 is YYDKDF in the germline V gene (reference sequence). Trimming removed 1 base from V and 2 bases from J; junction bases left unmatched: 4. The CDR3 DNA follows: TGTGCCACCAGCAGAGCCTCAGGGGGGAACTATGGCTACACCTTC. This codes for CATSRASGGNYGYTF.

V usage is TRBV30 and J usage is TRBJ2-7; 9 nucleotides align to TRBD2. Germline loops: CDR1 GTSNPN, CDR2 SVGIG (reference sequence). The junction had 8 bases not matched to a gene; V was cut back by 2 bases and J by 6 bases. The CDR3 has 14 residues. The chain's CDR3 is CAWSSASGKVEQYF. For the CDR3, the DNA is TGTGCCTGGAGTTCGGCTAGCGGGAAGGTCGAGCAGTACTTC.

This clonotype was recorded a few times. The CDR3: CASSPNPTGQYF. The CDR3 DNA is TGTGCCAGCAGCCCCAACCCGACGGGGCAGTACTTC. The chain is built from TRBV7-9 and TRBJ2-7, with D unresolved. V lost 5 bases and J 9 bases, leaving 14 bases between the germline ends. The CDR3 contains 12 residues. CDR1 SEHNR and CDR2 FQNEAQ come from the germline V gene (reference sequence).

This clonotype was observed a few times. This rearrangement joins TRBV27 to TRBJ2-4, with TRBD2 matching 14 bases. The CDR3 extends over 17 amino acids. Germline lookup yields CDR1 MNHEY and CDR2 SMNVEV (reference sequence). With 8 bases clipped from V and 0 bases from J, the junction kept 6 bases outside the gene matches. Here the CDR3 DNA reads TGTGCCAGCTCTGGGACTAGCGGGGGTCTAGCCAAAAACATTCAGTACTTC. Protein product: CASSGTSGGLAKNIQYF.

The chain recombines TRBV28 with TRBJ1-1; D is possibly TRBD1 (6 bases). The CDR3 consists of 15 residues. The V gene lost 4 bases and the J gene lost 0 bases, with 12 bases spanning the gap. Germline V gene lookup returns CDR1 MDHEN and CDR2 SYDVKM. CDR3 in DNA: TGTGCCAGCAGTTCAGGTCGGGGGCTGAACACTGAAGCTTTCTTT. This sequence encodes CASSSGRGLNTEAFF.

This clonotype was recorded at least ten times. J is TRBJ2-7 and V is TRBV12-3 or TRBV12-4; D may correspond to TRBD1 or TRBD2 (5 bases each). Trimming stripped 6 bases from V and 7 bases from J, with 13 bases between. This CDR3 has 12 amino acids. Here the CDR3 reads CASRGPNWEQYF. The CDR3 nucleotides are TGTGCCAGCAGGGGACCGAATTGGGAGCAGTACTTC.

This clonotype was detected ten times or more. The gene calls are TRBV28 and TRBJ1-1; 8 positions agree with TRBD1. In germline, CDR1 is MDHEN, CDR2 SYDVKM. This CDR3 contains 14 residues. Germline trimming cut 3 bases from V and 5 bases from J; bases unmatched to any gene: 5. The CDR3 spells CASSFGQGKTEAFF. The CDR3 DNA is TGTGCCAGCAGTTTTGGACAGGGTAAAACTGAAGCTTTCTTT.

This clonotype was observed many times. The chain combines TRBV28 with TRBJ1-5, with D perhaps matching TRBD1 (6 bases). Germline V gene sequence: CDR1 MDHEN, CDR2 SYDVKM. V lost 7 bases to trimming and J lost 2 bases, with 12 bases between them. CDR3 length equals 14 residues. The CDR3 DNA follows: TGTGCCAGCAACCCCTGGGGGCGCAATCAGCCCCAGCATTTT. Protein sequence: CASNPWGRNQPQHF.

This clonotype was seen at least ten times. The chain recombines TRBV27 with TRBJ1-1, with D perhaps matching TRBD1 (6 bases). Trimming removed 8 bases from V and 3 bases from J, with 16 bases in between. CDR1 is MNHEY and CDR2 is SMNVEV in the germline V gene (reference sequence). The CDR3 is made up of 14 amino acids. The CDR3 reads CASRPGAFDTEAFF. CDR3 bases: TGTGCCAGCCGGCCAGGGGCTTTCGACACTGAAGCTTTCTTT.

This clonotype was counted many times. The chain couples TRBV12-3 or TRBV12-4 to TRBJ1-5, with D uncertain. With 1 base removed from V and 7 bases from J, the gap between germline ends came to 11 bases. This CDR3 has 14 residues. CDR3 in DNA: TGTGCCAGCAGTTTAGGGCCAGGCCGGCAGCCCCAGCATTTT. Translation gives CASSLGPGRQPQHF.